Sequencing of this TCR beta chain was carried out in a study of T cell responses to AZD1222 COVID-19 vaccine. The method was immunoSEQ multiplex PCR; TCRdb's version includes in-frame clones alone and lacks a portion of them. The sample includes 150,000 to 200,000 clones, 80% to 95% of them seen just once. Whole-study results and caveats: Unmutated variant regions reportedly attract nearly half of all spike-specific TCRs.

With respect to this clone: Its antigen is currently unknown.

Germline V gene sequence: CDR1 LGHDT, CDR2 YNNKEL (reference sequence). The CDR3 runs to 14 residues. The V gene lost 0 bases and the J gene lost 0 bases, with 6 bases spanning the gap. This TCR came from an adult in good health. This sample comprised peripheral blood, obtained on day 0 of AZD1222 vaccination. This chain joins TRBV3-1 (or the pseudogene TRBV3-2) and TRBJ2-7; TRBD2 might be the D (5 bases). The CDR3 coding sequence is TGTGCCAGCAGCCAAGACACTAGCTCCTACGAGCAGTACTTC. This encodes CASSQDTSSYEQYF.